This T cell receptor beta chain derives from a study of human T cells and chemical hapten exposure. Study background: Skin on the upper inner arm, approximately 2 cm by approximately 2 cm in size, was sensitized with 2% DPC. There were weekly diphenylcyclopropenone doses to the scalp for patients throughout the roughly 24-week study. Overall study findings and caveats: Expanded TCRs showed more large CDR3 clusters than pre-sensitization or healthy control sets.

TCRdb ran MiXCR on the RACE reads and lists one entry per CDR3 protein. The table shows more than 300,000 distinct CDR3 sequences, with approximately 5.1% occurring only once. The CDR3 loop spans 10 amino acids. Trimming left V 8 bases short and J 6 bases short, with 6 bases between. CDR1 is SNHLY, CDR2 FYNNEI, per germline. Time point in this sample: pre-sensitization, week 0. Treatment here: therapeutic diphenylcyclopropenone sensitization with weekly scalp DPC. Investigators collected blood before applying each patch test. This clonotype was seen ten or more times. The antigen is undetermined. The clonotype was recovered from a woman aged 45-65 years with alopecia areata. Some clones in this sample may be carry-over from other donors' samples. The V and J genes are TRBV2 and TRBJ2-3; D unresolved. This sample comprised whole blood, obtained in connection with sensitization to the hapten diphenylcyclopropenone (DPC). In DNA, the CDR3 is TGTGCCAGCTTGACTGATACGCAGTATTTT. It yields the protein CASLTDTQYF.